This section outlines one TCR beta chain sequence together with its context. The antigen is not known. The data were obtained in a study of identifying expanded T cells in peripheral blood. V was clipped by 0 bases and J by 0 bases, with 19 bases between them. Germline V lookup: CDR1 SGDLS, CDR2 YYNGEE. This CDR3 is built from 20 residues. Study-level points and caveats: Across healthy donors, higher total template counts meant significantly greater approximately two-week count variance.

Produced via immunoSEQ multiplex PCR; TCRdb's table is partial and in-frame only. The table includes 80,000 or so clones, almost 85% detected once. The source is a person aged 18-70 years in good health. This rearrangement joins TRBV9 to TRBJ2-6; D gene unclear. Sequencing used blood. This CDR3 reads CASSVGWKALLSSGANVLTF. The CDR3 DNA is TGTGCCAGCAGCGTAGGGTGGAAAGCCCTACTCTCCTCTGGGGCCAACGTCCTGACTTTC.